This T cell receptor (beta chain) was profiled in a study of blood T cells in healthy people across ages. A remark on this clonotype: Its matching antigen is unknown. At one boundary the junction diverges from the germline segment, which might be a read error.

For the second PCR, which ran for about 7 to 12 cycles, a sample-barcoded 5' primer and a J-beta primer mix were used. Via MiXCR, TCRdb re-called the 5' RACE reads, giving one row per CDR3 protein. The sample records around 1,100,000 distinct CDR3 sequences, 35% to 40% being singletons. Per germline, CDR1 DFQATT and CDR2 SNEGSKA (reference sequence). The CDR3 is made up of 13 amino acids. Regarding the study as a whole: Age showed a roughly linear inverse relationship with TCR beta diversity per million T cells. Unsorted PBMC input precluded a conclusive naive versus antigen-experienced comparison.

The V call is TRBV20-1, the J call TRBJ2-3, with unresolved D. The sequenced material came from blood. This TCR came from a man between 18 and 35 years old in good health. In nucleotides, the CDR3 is TGCAGTGCTTCTCCTGGTAACACAGATACGCGGTATTTT. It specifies CSASPGNTDTRYF.